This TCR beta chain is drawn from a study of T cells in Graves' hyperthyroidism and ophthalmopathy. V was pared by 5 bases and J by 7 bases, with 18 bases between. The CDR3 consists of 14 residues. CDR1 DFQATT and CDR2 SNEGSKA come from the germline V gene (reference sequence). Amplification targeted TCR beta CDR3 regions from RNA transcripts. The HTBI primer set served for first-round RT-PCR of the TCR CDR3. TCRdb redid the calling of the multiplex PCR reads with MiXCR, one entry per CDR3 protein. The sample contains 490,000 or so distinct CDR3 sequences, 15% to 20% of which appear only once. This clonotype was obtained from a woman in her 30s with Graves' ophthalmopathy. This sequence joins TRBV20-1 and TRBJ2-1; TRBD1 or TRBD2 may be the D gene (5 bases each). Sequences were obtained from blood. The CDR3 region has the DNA TGCAGTGCTTCAACCGGGACCCGCGATAATGAGCAGTTCTTC. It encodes CSASTGTRDNEQFF.